This is a list of T cell receptor beta chains from one sample in a study of blood T cell repertoires in COVID-19. The data were produced by immunoSEQ multiplex PCR, yet TCRdb's version contains in-frame clones alone and is incomplete. The sample shows about 250,000 clones, about 85% of them seen only once. The specimen was peripheral blood. The receptors were gathered from a man younger than 30 with active or convalescent COVID-19. Each CDR3 is given with its conserved first and last residue. A D gene is named only where the DNA matches it firmly. Clone size is shown for a subset of rows, as once, few, many or a class of expanded clone.

clone size: .
D gene: TRBD1
J gene: TRBJ1-5
V gene: TRBV18
CDR3 DNA: TGTGCCAGCTCACCACGACAGGGGGCGAGCAATCAGCCCCAGCATTTT
CDR3 protein: CASSPRQGASNQPQHF

clone size: .
D gene: .
J gene: TRBJ2-3
V gene: TRBV6-1
CDR3 DNA: TGTGCCAGCAGTGAAGCCAGGGGCTCACTAGCGACCTCGGGCACAGATACGCAGTATTTT
CDR3 protein: CASSEARGSLATSGTDTQYF

clone size: .
D gene: TRBD1
J gene: TRBJ1-4
V gene: TRBV24-1
CDR3 DNA: TGTGCCACCAGTGACCCGGGACAGGCGAGTGGAAAACTGTTTTTT
CDR3 protein: CATSDPGQASGKLFF

clone size: .
D gene: TRBD1
J gene: TRBJ1-2
V gene: TRBV14
CDR3 DNA: TGTGCCAGCAGCCAAGATAGAGGACAGGGTGGCACCTTC
CDR3 protein: CASSQDRGQGGTF

clone size: .
D gene: .
J gene: TRBJ2-2
V gene: TRBV2
CDR3 DNA: TGTGCCAGCAGTCAAGAGAGGGCAACGGGGGAGCTGTTTTTT
CDR3 protein: CASSQERATGELFF

clone size: .
D gene: .
J gene: TRBJ1-1
V gene: TRBV28
CDR3 DNA: TGTGCCAGCAGTGTCGGAGGGGAGAGGGGTGAAGCTTTCTTT
CDR3 protein: CASSVGGERGEAFF

clone size: .
D gene: .
J gene: TRBJ1-2
V gene: TRBV5-5
CDR3 DNA: TGTGCCAGCAGCTTGGAAGGTGGGCGCGACTATGGCTACACCTTC
CDR3 protein: CASSLEGGRDYGYTF

clone size: .
D gene: .
J gene: TRBJ2-6
V gene: TRBV4-3
CDR3 DNA: TGCGCCAGCAGCCAAGAGGTTGTACAGGCCATACCAGGGGCCAACGTCCTGACTTTC
CDR3 protein: CASSQEVVQAIPGANVLTF

clone size: .
D gene: .
J gene: TRBJ1-3
V gene: TRBV5-1
CDR3 DNA: TGCGCCAGCAGCCCCGATCGCGGGGGAAACACCATATATTTT
CDR3 protein: CASSPDRGGNTIYF

clone size: .
D gene: TRBD1
J gene: TRBJ1-1
V gene: TRBV27
CDR3 DNA: TGTGCCAGCAGCTCAACAGGGGCTTGGAACACTGAAGCTTTCTTT
CDR3 protein: CASSSTGAWNTEAFF

clone size: .
D gene: TRBD1
J gene: TRBJ2-3
V gene: TRBV9
CDR3 DNA: TGTGCCAGCAGCGTATGGACAGGGGTTCAGGGGGGGAAGGCAGATACGCAGTATTTT
CDR3 protein: CASSVWTGVQGGKADTQYF

clone size: .
D gene: .
J gene: TRBJ2-5
V gene: TRBV5-4
CDR3 DNA: TGTGCCAGCAGCTTGCCTCGGGAGACCCAGTACTTC
CDR3 protein: CASSLPRETQYF

clone size: .
D gene: TRBD2
J gene: TRBJ2-1
V gene: TRBV7-2
CDR3 DNA: TGTGCCAGCAGCTCGGGACTAGCGGGGTGGGTGCAGTTCTTC
CDR3 protein: CASSSGLAGWVQFF

clone size: once
D gene: .
J gene: TRBJ2-3
V gene: TRBV4-1
CDR3 DNA: TGCGCCAGCAGCCAAGGGGCACGGAAGGATACGCAGTATTTT
CDR3 protein: CASSQGARKDTQYF

clone size: .
D gene: TRBD1
J gene: TRBJ1-2
V gene: TRBV2
CDR3 DNA: TGTGCCAGCAGCGGTGGGACAGCCTATGGCTACACCTTC
CDR3 protein: CASSGGTAYGYTF

clone size: .
D gene: TRBD1
J gene: TRBJ1-2
V gene: TRBV4-3
CDR3 DNA: TGCGCCAGCAGCCAAGATCTAGCCAGGGGGGCCTATGGCTACACCTTC
CDR3 protein: CASSQDLARGAYGYTF

clone size: .
D gene: .
J gene: TRBJ1-6
V gene: TRBV3-1/TRBV3-2
CDR3 DNA: TGTGCCAGCAGCCGGGTGATTGCGGATAATTCACCCCTCCACTTT
CDR3 protein: CASSRVIADNSPLHF

clone size: .
D gene: TRBD2
J gene: TRBJ2-5
V gene: TRBV7-7
CDR3 DNA: TGTGCTAGCAGCCGCTCTAGCGGGAGGCCTCAAGAGACCCAGTACTTC
CDR3 protein: CASSRSSGRPQETQYF

clone size: .
D gene: .
J gene: TRBJ2-3
V gene: TRBV6-2/TRBV6-3
CDR3 DNA: TGTGCCAGCAGCCCGGGAGACAGGGCCAGCACAGATACGCAGTATTTT
CDR3 protein: CASSPGDRASTDTQYF

clone size: .
D gene: TRBD1
J gene: TRBJ2-7
V gene: TRBV27
CDR3 DNA: TGTGCCAGCAGTGGAACCGGGACAGCCTACGAGCAGTACTTC
CDR3 protein: CASSGTGTAYEQYF

clone size: few
D gene: TRBD1
J gene: TRBJ1-2
V gene: TRBV6-1
CDR3 DNA: TGTGCCAGCAGTGAACATCAGGGGGCGCGGGGCTACACCTTC
CDR3 protein: CASSEHQGARGYTF

clone size: few
D gene: .
J gene: TRBJ1-3
V gene: TRBV7-8
CDR3 DNA: TGTGCCAGCAGCTTGACACAGGGAAACACCATATATTTT
CDR3 protein: CASSLTQGNTIYF

clone size: .
D gene: TRBD2
J gene: TRBJ2-1
V gene: TRBV6-5
CDR3 DNA: TGTGCCAGCAGTCCGGGACTAGCGTTTGATGAGCAGTTCTTC
CDR3 protein: CASSPGLAFDEQFF

clone size: .
D gene: .
J gene: TRBJ1-1
V gene: TRBV5-1
CDR3 DNA: TGCGCCAGCAGCTTGACAGCCATTAGGACTGAAGCTTTCTTT
CDR3 protein: CASSLTAIRTEAFF

clone size: .
D gene: .
J gene: TRBJ1-1
V gene: TRBV2
CDR3 DNA: TGTGCCAGCAGTGAGCGGCATTACACTGAAGCTTTCTTT
CDR3 protein: CASSERHYTEAFF

clone size: .
D gene: .
J gene: TRBJ1-2
V gene: TRBV20-1
CDR3 DNA: TGCAGTGCAGGGGGTGGCTATGGCTACACCTTC
CDR3 protein: CSAGGGYGYTF

clone size: .
D gene: .
J gene: TRBJ1-3
V gene: TRBV30
CDR3 DNA: TGTGCCCTCAGGGGCAACTCTGGAAACACCATATATTTT
CDR3 protein: CALRGNSGNTIYF

clone size: .
D gene: .
J gene: TRBJ1-4
V gene: TRBV3-1/TRBV3-2
CDR3 DNA: TGTGCCAGCAGCCAAAGGAGGGACGTTCTCTCTATGGAAAAACTGTTTTTT
CDR3 protein: CASSQRRDVLSMEKLFF

clone size: .
D gene: TRBD1
J gene: TRBJ2-7
V gene: TRBV7-2
CDR3 DNA: TGTGCCAGCAGCTCCAGCGGGACAGGGATGTGGGCCGAGCAGTACTTC
CDR3 protein: CASSSSGTGMWAEQYF

clone size: .
D gene: .
J gene: TRBJ2-7
V gene: TRBV19
CDR3 DNA: TGTGCCAGTAGGGGCCGGTTCCCCCTCTACGAGCAGTACTTC
CDR3 protein: CASRGRFPLYEQYF

clone size: .
D gene: .
J gene: TRBJ1-2
V gene: TRBV28
CDR3 DNA: TGTGCCAGCAGTTTTACGGGGAATGGCTACACCTTC
CDR3 protein: CASSFTGNGYTF

clone size: .
D gene: TRBD1
J gene: TRBJ1-2
V gene: TRBV10-3
CDR3 DNA: TGTGCCATCAGCGAAACAGGGGGAGTCTATGGCTACACCTTC
CDR3 protein: CAISETGGVYGYTF

clone size: .
D gene: .
J gene: TRBJ2-3
V gene: TRBV5-1
CDR3 DNA: TGCGCCAGCAGCTTGGGCAACCAGGAAGATACGCAGTATTTT
CDR3 protein: CASSLGNQEDTQYF

clone size: .
D gene: .
J gene: TRBJ2-2
V gene: TRBV12-3/TRBV12-4
CDR3 DNA: TGTGCCAGCAGTACAAGGAACACCGGGGAGCTGTTTTTT
CDR3 protein: CASSTRNTGELFF

clone size: few
D gene: .
J gene: TRBJ1-5
V gene: TRBV2
CDR3 DNA: TGTGCCAGCAGTACCGACAGGTATAGCAATCAGCCCCAGCATTTT
CDR3 protein: CASSTDRYSNQPQHF

clone size: .
D gene: .
J gene: TRBJ2-1
V gene: TRBV7-2
CDR3 DNA: TGTGCCAGCAGCTTGCGGTGGGGCTTTAACCCGTACAATGAGCAGTTCTTC
CDR3 protein: CASSLRWGFNPYNEQFF

clone size: .
D gene: TRBD1
J gene: TRBJ1-3
V gene: TRBV27
CDR3 DNA: TGTGCCAGCAGGGCGGACAGGTACTCTGGAAACACCATATATTTT
CDR3 protein: CASRADRYSGNTIYF

clone size: .
D gene: .
J gene: TRBJ2-1
V gene: TRBV7-9
CDR3 DNA: TGTGCCAGCAGCCCCCGTGAAGCGGAGCAGTTCTTC
CDR3 protein: CASSPREAEQFF

clone size: .
D gene: TRBD2
J gene: TRBJ2-1
V gene: TRBV4-2
CDR3 DNA: TGTGCCAGCAGCCAACCCGGGACTAGCGTGTTCTTC
CDR3 protein: CASSQPGTSVFF

clone size: .
D gene: .
J gene: TRBJ2-7
V gene: TRBV5-6
CDR3 DNA: TGTGCCAGCAGCTTGTTTTTACAGGCGACCTACGAGCAGTACTTC
CDR3 protein: CASSLFLQATYEQYF

clone size: .
D gene: .
J gene: TRBJ1-1
V gene: TRBV28
CDR3 DNA: TGTGCCAGCGGGCCGGGGCAGGGGACTGAAGCTTTCTTT
CDR3 protein: CASGPGQGTEAFF

clone size: .
D gene: TRBD2
J gene: TRBJ2-7
V gene: TRBV7-2
CDR3 DNA: TGTGCCAGCAGCTGGGGCGGGGGAGTCCTCGAGCAGTACTTC
CDR3 protein: CASSWGGGVLEQYF

clone size: .
D gene: TRBD1
J gene: TRBJ1-1
V gene: TRBV11-2
CDR3 DNA: TGTGCCAGCAGCTTGCAGGGGGCGAGTACTGAAGCTTTCTTT
CDR3 protein: CASSLQGASTEAFF

clone size: .
D gene: .
J gene: TRBJ1-6
V gene: TRBV5-6
CDR3 DNA: TGTGCCAGCAGCGCCGGTAATTCACCCCTCCACTTT
CDR3 protein: CASSAGNSPLHF

clone size: .
D gene: .
J gene: TRBJ2-5
V gene: TRBV4-2
CDR3 DNA: TGTGCCAGCAGCCAAGCGGCAGGGGCAGGCCAAGAGACCCAGTACTTC
CDR3 protein: CASSQAAGAGQETQYF

clone size: .
D gene: TRBD1
J gene: TRBJ1-2
V gene: TRBV11-2
CDR3 DNA: TGTGCCAGCAGTAAGGACAGGGGGCATTATGGCTACACCTTC
CDR3 protein: CASSKDRGHYGYTF

clone size: few
D gene: .
J gene: TRBJ1-1
V gene: TRBV7-2
CDR3 DNA: TGTGCCAGCAGCTTAGGGACGGTGGGGCTAATGAACACTGAAGCTTTCTTT
CDR3 protein: CASSLGTVGLMNTEAFF

clone size: .
D gene: TRBD1
J gene: TRBJ1-4
V gene: TRBV6-5
CDR3 DNA: TGTGCCAGCAGAGAGACAGGGGGAACTAATGAAAAACTGTTTTTT
CDR3 protein: CASRETGGTNEKLFF

clone size: .
D gene: TRBD1
J gene: TRBJ1-1
V gene: TRBV5-1
CDR3 DNA: TGCGCCAGCAGCTCGGGACGTACAGGGGGCACGAACACTGAAGCTTTCTTT
CDR3 protein: CASSSGRTGGTNTEAFF

clone size: once
D gene: .
J gene: TRBJ1-1
V gene: TRBV11-3
CDR3 DNA: TGTGCCAGCAGCTTAGGGTCAGGAACGGGGGCTTTCTTT
CDR3 protein: CASSLGSGTGAFF

clone size: .
D gene: .
J gene: TRBJ1-1
V gene: TRBV9
CDR3 DNA: TGTGCCAGCAGCGTAGCAGGGGAAGGAACTGAAGCTTTCTTT
CDR3 protein: CASSVAGEGTEAFF

clone size: .
D gene: TRBD2
J gene: TRBJ2-5
V gene: TRBV18
CDR3 DNA: TGTGCCAGCTCACCAAAGGGACTAGCGGGGGGATCCCAAGAGACCCAGTACTTC
CDR3 protein: CASSPKGLAGGSQETQYF